The text below deals with one T cell receptor beta chain. Its antigen is still unknown. This sample is part of a study of T-cell memory formation after mild COVID-19. Libraries for TCRalpha and TCRbeta carried sample barcodes and unique molecular identifiers via 5'RACE. TCRdb re-analysed the 5' RACE reads in MiXCR, keeping a single row per CDR3 protein. The sample shows approximately 290,000 distinct CDR3 sequences, 7.5% to 9.5% of them seen only once. Study results and limitations: Certain responding clones were present in pre-infection memory, suggesting participation of cross-reactive memory. Whereas later expanders leaned CD4+, clones contracting day 15 to 85 showed a balanced CD4/CD8 makeup.

The length of the CDR3 is 15 residues. Germline assignment: CDR1 MNHNY and CDR2 SVGAGI (reference sequence). V was pared by 4 bases and J by 4 bases, with 7 bases of the junction left unmatched. The V call is TRBV6-6, the J call TRBJ2-5, with 9 bases that match TRBD2. This receptor was identified in a man aged 18 to 30 who had mild COVID-19 (a few samples of this study predate the infection). Cell type and time point are not known. The source material was PBMCs or a T cell subset sorted from them (not recorded which). The CDR3 sequence is CASSSAGGSSETQYF. The CDR3 nucleotides are TGTGCCAGCAGTTCTGCGGGGGGGAGTTCAGAGACCCAGTACTTC.